This TCR beta chain originates from a study of T cells in Graves' hyperthyroidism and ophthalmopathy. The CDR3 regions of TCR beta were amplified from RNA transcripts. The HTBI primer set served for first-round RT-PCR of the TCR CDR3. TCRdb fed the multiplex PCR reads into MiXCR, producing one record per CDR3 protein. The repertoire holds 600,000 or so distinct CDR3 sequences, around 42% seen once, with roughly 8.2% in the top ten. The source of this sequence is a woman under 30 with Graves' hyperthyroidism. The specimen sequenced was peripheral blood or thyroid tissue (not recorded which).

This CDR3 reads CASSLAGPARAYF. The DNA for the CDR3 is TGTGCCAGCAGCTTAGCAGGGCCGGCCCGCGCGTACTTC. This chain uses TRBV7-8 with TRBJ2-7; no reliable D call. The CDR3 spans 13 residues. Germline V CDR1 and CDR2: SGHVS, FQNEAQ. V was pared by 0 bases and J by 12 bases, with 15 bases between.